Below, 27 T cell receptor beta chains from the same sample are listed, as sequenced in a study of blood T cells in healthy people across ages. Alongside a J-beta primer mix, a sample-barcoded 5' primer served in a second PCR lasting 7 to 11 cycles. Using its own MiXCR run on the 5' RACE reads, TCRdb lists one record per CDR3 protein. Of 1.2 million to 1.5 million distinct CDR3 sequences in the sample, 42% were seen once. The sample comprised blood. The receptor set was obtained from a woman under 30 in good health.

This clonotype was counted at least ten times. An end of the junction does not agree with germline; a read error may underlie this. The chain couples TRBV29-1 to TRBJ2-4; TRBD2 aligns across 7 bases. The CDR3 has 11 residues. CDR1 is SQVTM, CDR2 ANQGSEA, per germline. In nucleotides, the CDR3 is TGCAGCGTTTTCAGCGGGAACATCCAGTACTTC. As protein: CSVFSGNIQYF. Full variable domain (rest looked up from reference TRBV29-1 and TRBJ2-4): SAVISQKPSRDICQRGTSLTIQCQVDSQVTMMFWYRQQPGQSLTLIATANQGSEATYESGFVIDKFPISRPNLTFSTLTVSNMSPEDSSIYLCSVFSGNIQYFGAGTRLSVL.

The chain uses TRBV5-1 and TRBJ2-7, with D perhaps matching TRBD1 (5 bases). V shed 1 base and J shed 5 bases, with 10 bases lying between them. Looked up from germline, CDR1 is SGHRS and CDR2 is YFSETQ. The CDR3 runs to 13 residues. CDR3 sequence: CASSLSTGNEQYF. Here the CDR3 DNA reads TGCGCCAGCAGCTTGTCCACAGGCAACGAGCAGTACTTC.

Of note for this clonotype: An end of the junction does not agree with germline; a read error may underlie this. This rearrangement joins TRBV10-3 to TRBJ1-1, with D possibly being TRBD1 (6 bases). CDR3 length equals 13 residues. Germline V gives CDR1 ENHRY, CDR2 SYGVKD. The CDR3: CAIREEGGGEAFF. The CDR3 DNA follows: TGCGCCATCAGGGAGGAGGGGGGAGGTGAAGCTTTCTTT.

This chain links TRBV4-1 with TRBJ2-5, with D maybe TRBD2 (5 bases). Per the germline V gene, CDR1 is MGHRA and CDR2 is YSYEKL. The CDR3 runs to 13 residues. The germline V and J ends were trimmed by 0 bases and 9 bases, with 11 bases remaining between them. CDR3 coding DNA: TGCGCCAGCAGCCAAGAGGAGAAGGGAGCCCAGTACTTC. It yields the protein CASSQEEKGAQYF.

The chain couples TRBV3-1 to TRBJ2-2, with D possibly matching TRBD2 (6 bases). Germline-derived CDR1 and CDR2 are LGHDT and YNNKEL (reference sequence). The germline V and J ends were trimmed by 3 bases and 0 bases, with 14 bases remaining between them. The CDR3 sequence is 17 residues long. The DNA for the CDR3 is TGTGCCAGCAGCCAGGAGGGCGGCTACGCGAACACCGGGGAGCTGTTTTTT. It is translated as CASSQEGGYANTGELFF.

The chain carries TRBV5-1 and TRBJ2-7; D unclear. Germline CDR1 is SGHRS and CDR2 is YFSETQ. Trimming cost V 0 bases and J 0 bases, with 7 bases left between them. The CDR3 is made up of 14 amino acids. DNA for the CDR3: TGCGCCAGCAGCTTGGCTATCTACTCCTACGAGCAGTACTTC. It specifies CASSLAIYSYEQYF.

V is TRBV24-1 and J is TRBJ2-1; a weak D match, TRBD1 (5 bases). The germline CDR1 and CDR2 sequences are KGHDR and SFDVKD. V was clipped by 7 bases and J by 0 bases, with 18 bases between them. The CDR3 consists of 17 residues. CDR3 sequence (DNA): TGTGCCACCAGCTCAAGCCGGGCAGGGTACTCCTACAATGAGCAGTTCTTC. Its translation is CATSSSRAGYSYNEQFF.

This clonotype was counted a few times. The rearrangement links TRBV20-1 to TRBJ2-1, with 7 positions matching TRBD2. Germline CDR1 reads DFQATT; CDR2 reads SNEGSKA (reference sequence). There are 15 residues in the CDR3. The V gene end was trimmed by 0 bases and the J gene end by 2 bases; junction bases not matched to a gene: 4. The CDR3 nucleotides read TGCAGTGCTAGAGATCGCCTAGCGGCCTACAATGAGCAGTTCTTC. This codes for CSARDRLAAYNEQFF.

This clonotype has a single count. V is TRBV7-9 and J is TRBJ1-1, with 9 bases that match TRBD1. Germline values: CDR1 SEHNR, CDR2 FQNEAQ (reference sequence). V lost 0 bases to trimming and J lost 8 bases; unmatched junction nucleotides: 7. CDR3 size: 15 residues. The CDR3 sequence is CASSLARQGVGEAFF. The CDR3 DNA is TGTGCCAGCAGCTTAGCGCGACAGGGGGTAGGAGAAGCTTTCTTT. Combining the CDR3 with reference TRBV7-9 and TRBJ1-1 gives the whole variable domain DTGVSQNPRHKITKRGQNVTFRCDPISEHNRLYWYRQTLGQGPEFLTYFQNEAQLEKSRLLSDRFSAERPKGSFSTLEIQRTEQGDSAMYLCASSLARQGVGEAFFGQGTRLTVV.

This clonotype has a handful of counts. The V and J genes are TRBV4-2 and TRBJ2-2; D gene ambiguous. The CDR3 is 16 residues long. The V end was cut by 2 bases, the J end by 3 bases, with 13 bases between. The germline V gene encodes CDR1 LGHNA and CDR2 YNFKEQ. CDR3 sequence (DNA): TGTGCCAGCAGCCAAATTAAGAGACCTCACACCGGGGAGCTGTTTTTT. It is translated as CASSQIKRPHTGELFF.

The gene calls are TRBV9 and TRBJ2-1, with D perhaps being TRBD1 or TRBD2 (5 bases each). The CDR3 totals 15 residues. Trimming took off 4 bases at V and 6 bases at J, with 17 bases between the two ends. Germline-derived CDR1 and CDR2 are SGDLS and YYNGEE. This chain's CDR3 is CASSSISGTVNEQFF. CDR3 in DNA: TGTGCCAGCAGCTCGATCTCCGGGACGGTCAATGAGCAGTTCTTC.

The V and J genes are TRBV29-1 and TRBJ2-3; D not certain. V lost 0 bases to trimming and J lost 2 bases, with 6 bases between them. The germline CDR1 and CDR2 sequences are SQVTM and ANQGSEA. The CDR3 is made up of 13 amino acids. The DNA for the CDR3 is TGCAGCGTTGAAGATGGAAACACAGATACGCAGTATTTT. It is translated as CSVEDGNTDTQYF.

This clonotype appeared a few times. V gene TRBV6-6 combines with J gene TRBJ2-1, with 11 bases aligning to TRBD2. The CDR3 has 14 residues. Germline V CDR1 and CDR2: MNHNY, SVGAGI (reference sequence). The J segment lost 9 bases and the V segment lost 7 bases, leaving 8 bases of the junction unmatched. The CDR3 loop is CASKSASGGSEQFF. For the CDR3, the DNA is TGTGCCAGCAAGTCGGCTAGCGGGGGGAGTGAGCAGTTCTTC.

This clonotype was seen once. The rearrangement joins TRBV6-5 to TRBJ2-5, with TRBD1 as a possible D gene (6 bases). The CDR3 runs 15 residues. Germline assignment: CDR1 MNHEY and CDR2 SVGAGI. Trimming shortened V by 4 bases and J by 4 bases, and 16 bases separated the two germline ends. CDR3 coding DNA: TGTGCCAGCAGTTCCCAAGGCTGGGGGCTAGAGACCCAGTACTTC. Residues: CASSSQGWGLETQYF.

The V and J genes are TRBV30 and TRBJ1-5, with 7 nucleotides matching TRBD1. The junction had 9 bases not matched to a gene; V was cut back by 1 base and J by 6 bases. The CDR3 sequence is 15 residues long. CDR1 and CDR2 (germline): GTSNPN, SVGIG (reference sequence). The CDR3 DNA reads TGTGCCTGGAGTGGGGGGACAGTCAGGGGTCAGCCCCAGCATTTT. As protein: CAWSGGTVRGQPQHF.

This clonotype was recorded a few times. The rearrangement uses TRBV20-1 and TRBJ1-6; 8 nucleotides line up with TRBD1. J was trimmed by 6 bases and V by 6 bases; bases with no gene match: 4. Germline V gene sequence: CDR1 DFQATT, CDR2 SNEGSKA (reference sequence). This CDR3 has 13 amino acids. For the CDR3, the DNA is TGCAGTGCCCCGGGACAGGTTAATTCACCCCTCCACTTT. This codes for CSAPGQVNSPLHF.

The V call is TRBV3-1, the J call TRBJ2-3; no clear D gene. This CDR3 contains 13 residues. V lost 1 base, J lost 2 bases, and 4 bases lay in between. Per the germline V gene, CDR1 is LGHDT and CDR2 is YNNKEL (reference sequence). The CDR3 nucleotides are TGTGCCAGCAGCCAAGCGCTCACAGATACGCAGTATTTT. Translation: CASSQALTDTQYF.

This chain links TRBV20-1 with TRBJ2-7; D is possibly TRBD1 (7 bases). The J call may be incorrect, as the DNA end agrees better with TRBJ2-5. CDR1 DFQATT and CDR2 SNEGSKA come from the germline V gene (reference sequence). CDR3 length: 16 residues. The CDR3 nucleotides are TGCAGTGCTAGGGAACCAGGAGGGGGCCGGCAAGAGACCCAGTACTTC. It encodes CSAREPGGGRQETQYF.

The chain has TRBV12-3 or TRBV12-4 and TRBJ1-4; no reliable D call. V was cut by 5 bases and J by 4 bases, with 5 bases left in between. The length of the CDR3 is 12 residues. CDR3 residues: CASSVLNEKLFF. CDR3 nucleotide sequence: TGTGCCAGCAGTGTCCTTAATGAAAAACTGTTTTTT.

This rearrangement joins TRBV6-5 to TRBJ2-2, with 8 bases matching TRBD2. The CDR3 runs to 16 residues. The V gene end was trimmed by 5 bases and the J gene end by 4 bases; junction bases not matched to a gene: 9. Germline CDR1 MNHEY, CDR2 SVGAGI. In DNA form, the CDR3 reads TGTGCCAGCAGTACCGCGGGGGGAGGACGCACCGGGGAGCTGTTTTTT. Its protein product is CASSTAGGGRTGELFF.

In this sample, this clonotype turned up a few times. V and J are TRBV25-1 and TRBJ1-1; D is uncertain. V gave up 1 base and J gave up 1 base, with 7 bases separating them. The CDR3 contains 14 residues. The germline CDR1 and CDR2 sequences are MGHDK and SYGVNS. The DNA for the CDR3 is TGTGCCAGCAGTGAATTGGTAGGGAACACTGAAGCTTTCTTT. This gives the protein CASSELVGNTEAFF.

The V and J genes are TRBV7-2 and TRBJ2-7, with D uncertain. From germline, CDR1 is SGHTA and CDR2 FQGNSA. This CDR3 spans 15 amino acids. V was trimmed by 0 bases and J by 2 bases, leaving 11 bases between them. CDR3 in DNA: TGTGCCAGCAGCTTAGCGTCCGGAGCCCCCTACGAGCAGTACTTC. It codes for CASSLASGAPYEQYF.

This clonotype was recorded at least ten times. The chain links TRBV3-1 to TRBJ2-3, with D unresolved. Germline CDR1 and CDR2: LGHDT and YNNKEL (reference sequence). The CDR3 runs 13 residues. The V and J ends lost 4 bases and 3 bases respectively, with 8 bases between them. The CDR3 is CASSPALTDTQYF. The CDR3 DNA is TGTGCCAGCAGCCCCGCTCTTACAGATACGCAGTATTTT.

The chain joins TRBV3-1 to TRBJ1-2; the D gene is possibly TRBD1 (6 bases). CDR3 length equals 14 residues. Germline-derived CDR1 and CDR2 are LGHDT and YNNKEL (reference sequence). V was clipped by 3 bases and J by 6 bases, with 14 bases between them. CDR3 coding DNA: TGTGCCAGCAGCCACCGGGACGGGGGCAATGGCTACACCTTC. This translates into CASSHRDGGNGYTF.

This chain uses TRBV2 with TRBJ1-1; unclear D gene. Trimming stripped 3 bases from V and 8 bases from J, with 13 bases between. The CDR3 is 13 residues long. Germline V gives CDR1 SNHLY, CDR2 FYNNEI. CDR3 region: CASSELRAAEAFF. The CDR3, as DNA: TGTGCCAGCAGTGAGTTAAGGGCAGCGGAAGCTTTCTTT. The full variable domain, in which reference TRBV2 and TRBJ1-1 provide the parts outside the CDR3, is EPEVTQTPSHQVTQMGQEVILRCVPISNHLYFYWYRQILGQKVEFLVSFYNNEISEKSEIFDDQFSVERPDGSNFTLKIRSTKLEDSAMYFCASSELRAAEAFFGQGTRLTVV.

Ten or more counts support this clonotype. The V call is TRBV3-1, the J call TRBJ2-1, with D unclear. Trimming removed 1 base from V and 10 bases from J, with 5 bases in between. CDR1 and CDR2 from the germline V gene are LGHDT and YNNKEL (reference sequence). CDR3 length: 11 amino acids. CDR3 protein: CASSQAREQFF. As DNA, the CDR3 is TGTGCCAGCAGCCAAGCTCGGGAGCAGTTCTTC.

V gene TRBV4-1 combines with J gene TRBJ2-7; D possibly corresponds to TRBD1 (5 bases). Trimming took off 3 bases at V and 0 bases at J, with 15 bases between the two ends. Germline V CDR1 and CDR2: MGHRA, YSYEKL. This CDR3 is 16 amino acids long. This CDR3 is CASSQGPSAFSYEQYF. CDR3 DNA: TGCGCCAGCAGCCAGGGGCCGTCGGCATTCTCCTACGAGCAGTACTTC.